This T cell receptor beta chain was found in a study of Graves' ophthalmopathy and Graves' hyperthyroidism. About the research overall: Peripheral blood was collected at initial diagnosis, before any treatment.

CDR3 regions of TCR beta were amplified from RNA transcripts. Amplification began with first-round RT-PCR using HTBI primers, then second-round multiplex PCR was performed. TCRdb fed the multiplex PCR reads into MiXCR, producing one record per CDR3 protein. Here the sample spans fewer than 650,000 distinct CDR3 sequences, roughly 20% being singletons. PBMCs had their origin in fresh peripheral blood (roughly 11 ml). Between the trimmed V and J ends, which lost 6 bases and 3 bases, there was a span of 9 bases. Germline values: CDR1 SGHVS, CDR2 FNYEAQ. The CDR3 is 12 amino acids. This clonotype was detected many times.

Sequenced sample: peripheral blood. The rearrangement uses TRBV7-6 and TRBJ2-7; D call uncertain. The source is a woman younger than 35 with stable Graves' hyperthyroidism. Some clones in this sample may be carry-over from other donors' samples. In nucleotides, the CDR3 is TGTGCCAGCAGTCGAGTGGGCTACGAGCAGTACTTC. This translates into CASSRVGYEQYF.